This TCR beta chain originates from a study of blood T cell repertoires in COVID-19. Overall study: COVID-19 samples collected from the United States, Italy and Spain covered acute and convalescent phases. PBMCs, B-cell-depleted T cells, or T cells provided the cDNA or gDNA that made up the material.

As originally analysed: The assay estimated nucleated cells by amplifying reference gene primers. Using immunoSEQ multiplex PCR, the repertoire was profiled, and TCRdb retains in-frame clones only, with some absent. V, J and clone size are taken as reported in that table, and D and trimming were inferred from the DNA itself. The table has 100,000 or so clones, 82% seen once. The source material was peripheral blood. The sequence derives from a man older than 75 with acute or convalescent COVID-19.

CDR3 protein: CASSPPGLAQYF. Here the CDR3 DNA reads TGTGCCAGCAGTCCCCCGGGTTTGGCGCAGTATTTT. The chain links TRBV27 to TRBJ2-3; unclear D gene. Deletions cut 5 bases from V and 10 bases from J, with 13 bases between. The germline V gene has CDR1 MNHEY and CDR2 SMNVEV (reference sequence). The CDR3 has 12 amino acids.